These 14 T cell receptor beta chains were all obtained from the same sample, sequenced in a study of blood T cell repertoires in COVID-19. Assay: immunoSEQ multiplex PCR; the TCRdb copy retains only in-frame clones and omits some. There are some 240,000 clones in the sample; about 86% occur only once, and around 3.7% lies in the top ten. Sequenced material: PBMCs or T cells enriched from blood (not recorded which). These receptors all stem from a man in his fifties or sixties who had recovered from COVID-19.

This chain uses TRBV9 with TRBJ2-1; the match to TRBD2 covers 11 bases. Losses at the gene ends were 5 bases for V and 1 base for J; bases not matched to a gene: 5. The CDR3 extends over 16 amino acids. From germline, CDR1 is SGDLS and CDR2 YYNGEE. The CDR3 sequence is CASSTTSGSSYNEQFF. CDR3 nucleotides: TGTGCCAGCAGTACAACTAGCGGGAGTTCCTACAATGAGCAGTTCTTC.

This chain connects TRBV5-1 to TRBJ1-2; D may be TRBD1 (6 bases). Germline V lookup: CDR1 SGHRS, CDR2 YFSETQ. The CDR3 is 13 residues long. Deletions cut 4 bases from V and 6 bases from J, with 13 bases between. CDR3 residues: CASSAGTQDGYTF. CDR3 nucleotides: TGCGCCAGCAGCGCCGGGACACAAGATGGCTACACCTTC.

The chain is built from TRBV9 and TRBJ2-3, with D perhaps TRBD2 (6 bases). The CDR3 contains 17 residues. The germline gives CDR1 SGDLS, CDR2 YYNGEE. V lost 0 bases to trimming and J lost 5 bases, with 19 bases between them. CDR3 bases: TGTGCCAGCAGCGTAGCTCCCCCCCCGGGAGCTGGAGATACGCAGTATTTT. Its translation is CASSVAPPPGAGDTQYF. Complete variable domain (other parts from reference TRBV9 and TRBJ2-3): DSGVTQTPKHLITATGQRVTLRCSPRSGDLSVYWYQQSLDQGLQFLIQYYNGEERAKGNILERFSAQQFPDLHSELNLSSLELGDSALYFCASSVAPPPGAGDTQYFGPGTRLTVL.

The chain employs TRBV11-2 and TRBJ2-7; D is possibly TRBD1 (6 bases). V shed 4 bases and J shed 1 base, with 17 bases lying between them. The CDR3 runs to 16 residues. The germline V gene encodes CDR1 SGHAT and CDR2 FQNNGV. The CDR3 reads CASSYAADSESYEQYF. DNA of the CDR3: TGTGCCAGCAGCTACGCGGCGGACAGCGAATCCTACGAGCAGTACTTC.

This clone appeared a single time. The gene calls are TRBV27 and TRBJ2-1; D ambiguous. The V and J ends lost 0 bases and 6 bases respectively, with 15 bases between them. Per the germline V gene, CDR1 is MNHEY and CDR2 is SMNVEV (reference sequence). The CDR3 spans 16 residues. CDR3 residues: CASSLSKFGLLNEQFF. The CDR3, as DNA: TGTGCCAGCAGTTTATCGAAGTTCGGGTTACTCAATGAGCAGTTCTTC.

This chain uses TRBV2 with TRBJ2-2, with D possibly being TRBD1 (6 bases). Germline-derived CDR1 and CDR2 are SNHLY and FYNNEI. This CDR3 is 14 amino acids long. V lost 7 bases, J lost 4 bases, and 13 bases lay in between. The chain's CDR3 is CASTPGEFTGELFF. CDR3 sequence (DNA): TGTGCCAGCACCCCAGGGGAATTCACCGGGGAGCTGTTTTTT.

This chain uses TRBV30 with TRBJ2-2, with 12 bases aligning to TRBD2. Trimming removed 2 bases from V and 8 bases from J; junction bases left unmatched: 24. In germline, CDR1 is GTSNPN, CDR2 SVGIG (reference sequence). This CDR3 has 21 amino acids. DNA for the CDR3: TGTGCCTGGAGTAGGATAAATAGGCGGCTAGCGGGGGGGCACGACGTTGGGGAGCTGTTTTTT. Translated: CAWSRINRRLAGGHDVGELFF.

The rearrangement links TRBV7-2 to TRBJ2-2; a possible D gene is TRBD2 (5 bases). CDR3 length: 13 residues. Germline CDR1 reads SGHTA; CDR2 reads FQGNSA. V lost 2 bases and J 6 bases, leaving 7 bases between the germline ends. The CDR3 region is CASSLYSAGELFF. The CDR3 region has the DNA TGTGCCAGCAGCTTATATAGCGCCGGGGAGCTGTTTTTT. Full variable domain (missing parts from reference TRBV7-2 and TRBJ2-2): GAGVSQSPSNKVTEKGKDVELRCDPISGHTALYWYRQSLGQGLEFLIYFQGNSAPDKSGLPSDRFSAERTGGSVSTLTIQRTQQEDSAVYLCASSLYSAGELFFGEGSRLTVL.

This rearrangement joins TRBV9 to TRBJ1-2; 8 bases are shared with TRBD1. With 3 bases clipped from V and 7 bases from J, the junction kept 14 bases outside the gene matches. This CDR3 spans 16 amino acids. Looked up from germline, CDR1 is SGDLS and CDR2 is YYNGEE. This CDR3 is CASSASGTGIVGGYTF. As DNA, the CDR3 is TGTGCCAGCAGCGCTTCCGGGACAGGCATTGTGGGTGGCTACACCTTC.

This chain connects TRBV11-2 to TRBJ1-4, with TRBD1 matching 8 bases. Germline V lookup: CDR1 SGHAT, CDR2 FQNNGV. V lost 0 bases and J lost 6; bases outside the gene matches: 6. The CDR3 covers 16 residues. The CDR3 DNA reads as TGTGCCAGCAGCTTAGACAGGGGGCGTCGTTATGAAAAACTGTTTTTT. It codes for CASSLDRGRRYEKLFF.

V gene TRBV10-3 combines with J gene TRBJ1-2, with TRBD1 identical over 9 bases. This CDR3 is 14 amino acids long. Germline loops: CDR1 ENHRY, CDR2 SYGVKD. Trimming cost V 6 bases and J 4 bases; bases outside gene matches: 6. This CDR3 reads CAISAGQGIYGYTF. The CDR3 DNA reads as TGTGCCATCAGCGCGGGACAGGGAATCTATGGCTACACCTTC.

The rearrangement links TRBV5-1 to TRBJ2-7; D is unresolved. CDR1 is SGHRS, CDR2 YFSETQ, per germline. Trimming left V 0 bases short and J 2 bases short, with 12 bases between. CDR3 length: 15 amino acids. The CDR3 sequence: CASSLDQVRAYEQYF. Here the CDR3 DNA reads TGCGCCAGCAGCTTGGATCAGGTTCGTGCCTACGAGCAGTACTTC.

This chain connects TRBV30 to TRBJ1-4, with TRBD1 as a possible D gene (6 bases). Germline loops: CDR1 GTSNPN, CDR2 SVGIG (reference sequence). V was pared by 4 bases and J by 0 bases, with 6 bases between. CDR3 size: 13 residues. CDR3 in amino acids: CAWNRATNEKLFF. CDR3 nucleotide sequence: TGTGCCTGGAACAGGGCAACTAATGAAAAACTGTTTTTT.

The rearrangement joins TRBV19 to TRBJ2-2; 7 nucleotides match TRBD1. The CDR3 runs to 15 residues. The V and J ends lost 6 bases and 1 base, in that order; junction bases with no gene match: 5. The germline V gene has CDR1 LNHDA and CDR2 SQIVND (reference sequence). The CDR3 nucleotides read TGTGCCAGTAGGCGACAGGGATTGAACACCGGGGAGCTGTTTTTT. Protein product: CASRRQGLNTGELFF.